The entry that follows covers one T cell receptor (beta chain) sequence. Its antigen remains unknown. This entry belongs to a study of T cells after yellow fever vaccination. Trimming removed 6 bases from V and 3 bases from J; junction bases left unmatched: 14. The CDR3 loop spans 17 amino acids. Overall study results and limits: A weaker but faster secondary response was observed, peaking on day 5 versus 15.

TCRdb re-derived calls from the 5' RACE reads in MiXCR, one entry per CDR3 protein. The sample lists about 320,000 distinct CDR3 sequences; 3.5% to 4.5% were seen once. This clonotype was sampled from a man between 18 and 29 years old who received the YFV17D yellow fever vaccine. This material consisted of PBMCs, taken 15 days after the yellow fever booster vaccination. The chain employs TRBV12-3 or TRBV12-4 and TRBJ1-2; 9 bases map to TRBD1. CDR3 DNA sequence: TGTGCCAGCAGCCACGACAGGGGGACTACTTCTGACTATGGCTACACCTTC. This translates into CASSHDRGTTSDYGYTF.